This paragraph covers one T cell receptor (beta chain) sequence. The record originates from a study of T cell responses to AZD1222 COVID-19 vaccine. Produced via immunoSEQ multiplex PCR; TCRdb's table is partial and in-frame only. The sample carries roughly 160,000 clones, roughly 90% recorded once. Trimming shortened V by 6 bases and J by 4 bases, and 16 bases separated the two germline ends. The germline CDR1 and CDR2 sequences are MNHEY and SVGAGI. The CDR3 has 14 residues. The sequence came from an adult who received the AZD1222 COVID-19 vaccine. The sample here was peripheral blood, taken 28 days after the second AZD1222 dose. The chain combines TRBV6-5 with TRBJ2-7, with D tentatively TRBD1 or TRBD2 (6 bases each). CDR3 region: CASSNTGTRYEQYF. In DNA, the CDR3 is TGTGCCAGCAGCAACACAGGGACTCGGTACGAGCAGTACTTC.